The next 23 T cell receptor beta chains were all read from a single sample in a study of naive and memory T cell subsets. An equimolar mix of two oligonucleotides served as the beta constant-region primer for TRBC1 and TRBC2. In TCRdb, the UMI-ligation and nested PCR reads were re-called with MiXCR into one record per CDR3 protein. Of 130,000 to 150,000 distinct CDR3 sequences listed, over 15% are singletons. What was sequenced was naive CD4+ T cells from blood. These receptors were collected from a human donor in good health.

The J gene is TRBJ2-1, the V gene TRBV12-3 or TRBV12-4; D not certain. The V end was cut by 5 bases, the J end by 9 bases, with 8 bases between. The CDR3 spans 11 residues. The CDR3 DNA is TGTGCCAGCAGTCCCCTGACTGAGCAGTTCTTC. Protein: CASSPLTEQFF.

The V gene is TRBV7-2, the J gene TRBJ1-6; D remains unclear. Deletions cut 5 bases from V and 8 bases from J, with 19 bases between. The CDR3 sequence is 16 residues long. CDR1 SGHTA and CDR2 FQGNSA come from the germline V gene. DNA of the CDR3: TGTGCCAGCAGCGCCGGTGGGTGGTTTATTGATTCACCCCTCCACTTT. Amino acids: CASSAGGWFIDSPLHF.

This clonotype was detected only a few times. The chain recombines TRBV28 with TRBJ2-7; 7 nucleotides line up with TRBD2. The J segment lost 4 bases and the V segment lost 4 bases, leaving 10 bases of the junction unmatched. The length of the CDR3 is 15 residues. Germline values: CDR1 MDHEN, CDR2 SYDVKM. This chain's CDR3 is CASSSPGLVMYEQYF. CDR3 in DNA: TGTGCCAGCAGTTCACCCGGACTAGTCATGTACGAGCAGTACTTC.

Only a few counts were recorded for this clonotype. V is TRBV21-1 and J is TRBJ2-7. TRBV21-1 is noted as a pseudogene. This CDR3 comprises 16 residues. DNA for the CDR3: TGTGCCAGCAGCAAGCCTACTTACTCGTTTATCTACGAGCAGTACTTC. Translated: CASSKPTYSFIYEQYF.

The chain recombines TRBV15 with TRBJ2-3; the match to TRBD2 covers 10 bases. The CDR3 is made up of 16 amino acids. The J segment lost 5 bases and the V segment lost 1 base, leaving 6 bases of the junction unmatched. Germline V CDR1 and CDR2: LNHNV, YYDKDF (reference sequence). CDR3 bases: TGTGCCACCAGCAGAGGGGGGACTAGCGAAAGAGATACGCAGTATTTT. Amino acids: CATSRGGTSERDTQYF.

The sample holds a few counts of this clonotype. The chain recombines TRBV20-1 with TRBJ1-2; TRBD1 agrees at 8 bases. The CDR3 is made up of 13 amino acids. Germline V gives CDR1 DFQATT, CDR2 SNEGSKA (reference sequence). V was clipped by 6 bases and J by 4 bases; unmatched bases: 7. The CDR3 loop is CSARDRSFYGYTF. DNA of the CDR3: TGCAGTGCCCGGGACAGGAGCTTCTATGGCTACACCTTC.

The chain uses TRBV5-1 and TRBJ2-3; tentatively, D is TRBD1 (6 bases). CDR1 is SGHRS, CDR2 YFSETQ, per germline. CDR3 size: 16 residues. Between the trimmed V and J ends, which lost 3 bases and 0 bases, there was a span of 14 bases. The CDR3 here is CASSSGNRASTDTQYF. CDR3 DNA sequence: TGCGCCAGCAGCTCGGGGAACAGGGCTAGCACAGATACGCAGTATTTT.

Only a few counts were recorded for this clonotype. The rearrangement uses TRBV29-1 and TRBJ2-1, with D hard to call. The V gene lost 6 bases and the J gene lost 3 bases, with 18 bases spanning the gap. The CDR3 is made up of 15 amino acids. Germline lookup yields CDR1 SQVTM and CDR2 ANQGSEA. Here the CDR3 reads CSVRMVQLIYNEQFF. The DNA of the CDR3 is TGCAGCGTGAGAATGGTACAGCTAATCTACAATGAGCAGTTCTTC.

This clonotype was detected only a few times. The chain has TRBV7-2 and TRBJ1-4; D is unclear. The germline V gene has CDR1 SGHTA and CDR2 FQGNSA. V lost 1 base and J 3 bases, leaving 9 bases between the germline ends. The CDR3 has 15 residues. CDR3 coding DNA: TGTGCCAGCAGCTTAGGCCGGGGAGCTAATGAAAAACTGTTTTTT. It encodes CASSLGRGANEKLFF.

V and J are TRBV7-3 and TRBJ1-4; the match to TRBD1 covers 9 bases. CDR3 length: 13 amino acids. The germline CDR1 and CDR2 sequences are SGHTA and FQGTGA. Trimming at V came to 3 bases and at J to 8 bases, leaving 1 base not matched to a gene. The CDR3 reads CASSFGQGEKLFF. The CDR3 DNA sequence: TGTGCCAGCAGCTTCGGACAGGGGGAAAAACTGTTTTTT.

The chain combines TRBV20-1 with TRBJ2-7; 9 bases line up with TRBD2. CDR3 length equals 16 residues. The germline V gene encodes CDR1 DFQATT and CDR2 SNEGSKA (reference sequence). After removal of 0 bases from V and 4 bases from J, the junction contained 10 bases not matched to a gene. The chain's CDR3 is CSARDTSRLADYEQYF. The CDR3 nucleotides are TGCAGTGCTAGAGATACATCGAGACTAGCGGATTACGAGCAGTACTTC.

The chain links TRBV10-2 to TRBJ2-3; 13 positions match TRBD2. Unmatched junction bases numbered 3, after V lost 2 bases and J lost 1 base. There are 17 residues in the CDR3. Germline V gene sequence: CDR1 WSHSY, CDR2 SAAADI. CDR3 region: CASSEMGLAGCTDTQYF. For the CDR3, the DNA is TGCGCCAGCAGTGAGATGGGACTAGCGGGATGCACAGATACGCAGTATTTT.

The rearrangement links TRBV12-3 or TRBV12-4 to TRBJ2-3; 9 nucleotides line up with TRBD1. V lost 1 base to trimming and J lost 4 bases; unmatched junction nucleotides: 9. The CDR3 runs to 17 residues. CDR3 bases: TGTGCCAGCAGTTTAGGGGGACAGGGACGTGATTCAGATACGCAGTATTTT. It codes for CASSLGGQGRDSDTQYF.

Written as DNA, the CDR3 is TGCAGTGCCAACAGGGGGCCGTACACTGAAGCTTTCTTT. Encoded protein: CSANRGPYTEAFF. This rearrangement joins TRBV20-1 to TRBJ1-1; TRBD1 agrees at 9 bases. The length of the CDR3 is 13 residues. From germline, CDR1 is DFQATT and CDR2 SNEGSKA (reference sequence). With V trimmed by 6 bases and J by 3 bases, 5 bases remained unmatched.

This clonotype was detected once. V is TRBV19 and J is TRBJ1-3, with D possibly TRBD1 on 6 matching bases. This CDR3 region has 14 residues. CDR1 is LNHDA and CDR2 is SQIVND in the germline V gene (reference sequence). V was pared by 7 bases and J by 0 bases, with 10 bases between. The chain's CDR3 is CASTGTYSGNTIYF. In DNA form, the CDR3 reads TGTGCCAGTACTGGGACATACTCTGGAAACACCATATATTTT.

The chain links TRBV12-3 or TRBV12-4 to TRBJ1-1, with 10 bases that match TRBD1. V lost 8 bases, J lost 5 bases, and 17 bases stayed unmatched. This CDR3 spans 17 amino acids. The CDR3 DNA follows: TGTGCCAGCTCATCCGAACGTGGGGACAGGGGTAGAACTGAAGCTTTCTTT. As protein: CASSSERGDRGRTEAFF.

This clonotype occurred a few times. The genes are TRBV14 and TRBJ2-5; 10 bases are a match to TRBD2. This CDR3 is built from 14 residues. The trim removed 4 bases at V and 4 bases at J, leaving 3 bases unmatched. Germline assignment: CDR1 SGHDN and CDR2 FVKESK. The CDR3 is CASSPRTSGETQYF. The CDR3 nucleotides are TGTGCCAGCAGCCCCCGGACTAGCGGAGAGACCCAGTACTTC.

The rearrangement links TRBV20-1 to TRBJ2-5, with 8 bases identical to TRBD1. The CDR3 contains 13 residues. V lost 3 bases to trimming and J lost 4 bases; unmatched junction nucleotides: 4. From germline, CDR1 is DFQATT and CDR2 SNEGSKA (reference sequence). CDR3 region: CSASGQGGETQYF. The CDR3 DNA follows: TGCAGTGCTAGCGGACAGGGCGGAGAGACCCAGTACTTC.

The chain links TRBV10-3 to TRBJ1-5; possibly TRBD1 for D (5 bases). CDR1 is ENHRY, CDR2 SYGVKD, per germline. Trimming pared 10 bases from V and 0 bases from J, leaving 13 bases between. CDR3 length: 14 amino acids. CDR3 bases: TGTGCCACATGTGAAGGGGATAGCAATCAGCCCCAGCATTTT. As protein: CATCEGDSNQPQHF.

The chain recombines TRBV5-1 with TRBJ2-5; 9 bases fit TRBD1. The J segment lost 1 base and the V segment lost 5 bases, leaving 0 bases of the junction unmatched. CDR3 length: 13 residues. The germline V gene has CDR1 SGHRS and CDR2 YFSETQ. In DNA, the CDR3 is TGCGCCAGCAGGACAGGGGGCCAAGAGACCCAGTACTTC. The encoded protein is CASRTGGQETQYF.

Remarks on this clonotype: The missing conserved phenylalanine or tryptophan at the end of this CDR3 makes a read error likely. The gene calls are TRBV12-3 or TRBV12-4 and TRBJ2-1; D is possibly TRBD1 or TRBD2 (7 bases each). The CDR3 is 15 amino acids. Between the trimmed V and J ends, which lost 6 bases and 2 bases, there was a span of 14 bases. The CDR3 DNA reads TGTGCCAGCAGCCAGGGGGGGGAGACCTACAATGAGCAGTTCTTA. Translated: CASSQGGETYNEQFL.

V gene TRBV20-1 combines with J gene TRBJ2-1; 7 positions agree with TRBD2. The CDR3 has 14 amino acids. The trim removed 5 bases at V and 5 bases at J, leaving 9 bases unmatched. Per germline, CDR1 DFQATT and CDR2 SNEGSKA (reference sequence). The CDR3 sequence: CSALGLPANNEQFF. In DNA form, the CDR3 reads TGCAGTGCTTTGGGACTACCAGCTAACAATGAGCAGTTCTTC.

This clonotype has only a few counts. The V and J genes are TRBV12-3 or TRBV12-4 and TRBJ1-1; 7 nucleotides match TRBD1. With V trimmed by 6 bases and J by 3 bases, 10 bases remained unmatched. This CDR3 comprises 15 residues. The CDR3 sequence is CASRPYRGGDTEAFF. The CDR3 nucleotides read TGTGCCAGCAGGCCATACAGGGGAGGGGACACTGAAGCTTTCTTT.